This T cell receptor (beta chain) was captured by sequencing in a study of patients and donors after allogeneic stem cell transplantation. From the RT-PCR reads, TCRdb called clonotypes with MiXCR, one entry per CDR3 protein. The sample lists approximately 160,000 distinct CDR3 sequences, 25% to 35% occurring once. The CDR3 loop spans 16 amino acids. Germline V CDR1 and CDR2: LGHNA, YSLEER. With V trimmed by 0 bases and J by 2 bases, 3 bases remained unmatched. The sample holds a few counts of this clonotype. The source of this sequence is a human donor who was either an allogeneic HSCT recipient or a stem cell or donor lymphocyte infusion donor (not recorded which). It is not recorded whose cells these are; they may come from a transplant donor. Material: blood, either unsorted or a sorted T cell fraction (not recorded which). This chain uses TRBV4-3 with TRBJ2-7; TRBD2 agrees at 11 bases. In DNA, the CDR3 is TGCGCCAGCAGCCAAGAGCCGGGACTAGCGGCCTACGAGCAGTACTTC. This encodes CASSQEPGLAAYEQYF.